The 32 T cell receptor beta chains reported below all come from one sample, sequenced in a study of blood T cells in healthy people across ages. Using a J-beta primer mix together with a sample-barcoded 5' primer, a second PCR was run for roughly 7 to 12 cycles. TCRdb re-called the 5' RACE reads through MiXCR, storing one row per CDR3 protein. Of around 1,900,000 distinct CDR3 sequences listed, 30% to 40% are singletons. Specimen: blood. The receptors here all came from a human donor in good health.

This chain links TRBV7-2 with TRBJ2-1, with 14 bases aligning to TRBD2. Losses at the gene ends were 4 bases for V and 3 bases for J; bases not matched to a gene: 5. The CDR3 extends over 17 amino acids. Germline CDR1 reads SGHTA; CDR2 reads FQGNSA. The CDR3 protein is CASSSLTSGGDYNEQFF. For the CDR3, the DNA is TGTGCCAGCAGCTCTTTGACTAGCGGGGGGGACTACAATGAGCAGTTCTTC.

The genes are TRBV6-2 or TRBV6-3 and TRBJ2-4; 8 bases map to TRBD1. Germline CDR1 reads MNHEY; CDR2 reads SVGEGT. V lost 6 bases to trimming and J lost 6 bases; unmatched junction nucleotides: 16. The CDR3 runs to 17 residues. The CDR3 DNA follows: TGTGCCAGCAGACTAAACGATGACAACAGGGGGAGAAACATTCAGTACTTC. It is translated as CASRLNDDNRGRNIQYF.

This clonotype was detected only a few times. This CDR3 reads CAISDSRGNEKETQYF. The CDR3, as DNA: TGTGCCATCAGTGATTCGAGGGGGAATGAAAAGGAGACCCAGTACTTC. The chain recombines TRBV10-3 with TRBJ2-5; D may be TRBD1 (6 bases). The V gene's germline CDR1 is ENHRY and CDR2 SYGVKD. V was cut by 3 bases and J by 5 bases, with 19 bases left in between. This CDR3 is built from 16 residues.

This clonotype has only a few counts. The V gene is TRBV10-3, the J gene TRBJ2-1, with D maybe TRBD1 (6 bases). Per the germline V gene, CDR1 is ENHRY and CDR2 is SYGVKD. This CDR3 region has 14 residues. V shed 5 bases and J shed 4 bases, with 12 bases lying between them. CDR3 sequence: CAISNPTGYNEQFF. CDR3 DNA sequence: TGTGCCATCAGTAATCCGACAGGTTACAATGAGCAGTTCTTC.

The chain has TRBV7-2 and TRBJ2-5; 7 nucleotides line up with TRBD1. Trimming removed 0 bases from V and 3 bases from J; junction bases left unmatched: 4. CDR1 is SGHTA, CDR2 FQGNSA, per germline. The CDR3 is 15 residues long. The CDR3 spells CASSLAGQVEETQYF. The CDR3 DNA is TGTGCCAGCAGCTTAGCTGGACAGGTCGAAGAGACCCAGTACTTC.

This chain links TRBV29-1 with TRBJ2-3; D gene unclear. Germline lookup yields CDR1 SQVTM and CDR2 ANQGSEA. V lost 7 bases and J lost 1, with 12 bases in between. CDR3 length equals 13 residues. CDR3 bases: TGCAGCGCCAGTACGACCCGCACAGATACGCAGTATTTT. Amino acid sequence: CSASTTRTDTQYF.

The chain employs TRBV6-2 or TRBV6-3 and TRBJ2-7; perhaps TRBD1 as D (6 bases). Germline values: CDR1 MNHEY, CDR2 SVGEGT. V dropped 2 bases and J dropped 1 base, with 15 bases sitting between them. This CDR3 region has 16 residues. For the CDR3, the DNA is TGTGCCAGCAGTTACCCCAGGGACACTGGATCCTACGAGCAGTACTTC. It codes for CASSYPRDTGSYEQYF.

This sequence joins TRBV29-1 and TRBJ1-5, with D unresolved. V lost 4 bases, J lost 2 bases, and 9 bases lay in between. In germline, CDR1 is SQVTM, CDR2 ANQGSEA. The CDR3 has 13 residues. The CDR3: CSVVEAGNQPQHF. CDR3 nucleotide sequence: TGCAGCGTTGTTGAAGCGGGCAATCAGCCCCAGCATTTT.

The CDR3 DNA reads TGTGCCAGCAGCACCCCCGGAAGGGAGACAGGCTATGGCTACACCTTC. It translates to CASSTPGRETGYGYTF. This chain connects TRBV21-1 to TRBJ1-2; the table assigns TRBD1, which was not confirmed against the DNA. TRBV21-1 is designated a pseudogene. There are 16 residues in the CDR3.

The rearrangement links TRBV3-1 to TRBJ1-1, with a weak D call TRBD1 (5 bases). Trimming shortened V by 1 base and J by 4 bases, and 10 bases separated the two germline ends. This CDR3 is built from 14 residues. The V gene's germline CDR1 is LGHDT and CDR2 YNNKEL (reference sequence). This chain's CDR3 is CASSQGYGGTEAFF. The DNA of the CDR3 is TGTGCCAGCAGCCAAGGTTATGGGGGCACTGAAGCTTTCTTT. Full variable domain (missing parts from reference TRBV3-1 and TRBJ1-1): DTAVSQTPKYLVTQMGNDKSIKCEQNLGHDTMYWYKQDSKKFLKIMFSYNNKELIINETVPNRFSPKSPDKAHLNLHINSLELGDSAVYFCASSQGYGGTEAFFGQGTRLTVV.

V is TRBV20-1 and J is TRBJ1-5; a weak D match, TRBD1 (5 bases). This CDR3 comprises 16 residues. CDR1 is DFQATT and CDR2 is SNEGSKA in the germline V gene (reference sequence). The V gene lost 5 bases and the J gene lost 5 bases, with 22 bases spanning the gap. The CDR3 sequence: CSAGGKGGGWDQPQHF. For the CDR3, the DNA is TGCAGTGCTGGGGGTAAGGGTGGAGGGTGGGATCAGCCCCAGCATTTT.

The genes are TRBV6-6 and TRBJ2-1; D uncertain. V lost 4 bases and J 2 bases, leaving 12 bases between the germline ends. Germline loops: CDR1 MNHNY, CDR2 SVGAGI (reference sequence). The CDR3 is 15 residues long. The CDR3 nucleotides read TGTGCCAGCAGTTTCGACTCAAAAACCTACAATGAGCAGTTCTTC. Its protein is CASSFDSKTYNEQFF.

The chain joins TRBV5-6 to TRBJ2-7; unclear D gene. This CDR3 has 12 residues. Trimming cost V 2 bases and J 6 bases, with 9 bases left between them. Germline V gives CDR1 SGHDT, CDR2 YYEEEE. CDR3 amino acids: CASSFPGREQYF. CDR3 DNA sequence: TGTGCCAGCAGCTTTCCTGGCCGCGAGCAGTACTTC. Together with reference TRBV5-6 and TRBJ2-7, the CDR3 gives the full variable domain: DAGVTQSPTHLIKTRGQQVTLRCSPKSGHDTVSWYQQALGQGPQFIFQYYEEEERQRGNFPDRFSGHQFPNYSSELNVNALLLGDSALYLCASSFPGREQYFGPGTRLTVT.

This clonotype was counted only a few times. The CDR3 protein is CASSRQGDNEQFF. As DNA, the CDR3 is TGTGCCAGCAGTAGACAGGGGGATAATGAGCAGTTCTTC. The rearrangement uses TRBV5-5 and TRBJ2-1, with 9 bases fitting TRBD1. From germline, CDR1 is SGHKS and CDR2 YYEKEE (reference sequence). The V segment lost 5 bases and the J segment 7 bases; nucleotides outside the gene matches: 4. The CDR3 runs to 13 residues.

This chain links TRBV29-1 with TRBJ2-1; D unresolved. Trimming pared 6 bases from V and 5 bases from J, leaving 11 bases between. Germline-derived CDR1 and CDR2 are SQVTM and ANQGSEA. This CDR3 spans 12 amino acids. The CDR3 protein is CSVDRTDNEQFF. The CDR3 bases are TGCAGCGTAGACCGGACGGACAATGAGCAGTTCTTC.

As for this clonotype: Its ends do not fully match the called genes, so a read error is possible. V gene TRBV7-7 combines with J gene TRBJ2-3, with D uncertain. The CDR3 has 14 residues. CDR1 is SSHAT, CDR2 FNYEAQ, per germline (reference sequence). The CDR3 reads CASSPELTADTRYF. CDR3 DNA: TGTGCCAGCAGCCCCGAGCTCACAGCAGATACGCGGTATTTT.

The chain carries TRBV3-1 and TRBJ1-5; D possibly corresponds to TRBD1 (6 bases). The CDR3 totals 16 residues. Germline values: CDR1 LGHDT, CDR2 YNNKEL (reference sequence). The ends were cut back, 3 bases at V and 6 bases at J, with 18 bases in the middle. CDR3 in amino acids: CASSHGPGGRVQPQHF. The CDR3, as DNA: TGTGCCAGCAGCCACGGTCCGGGGGGGCGCGTTCAGCCCCAGCATTTT.

This clonotype was seen only a few times. The chain uses TRBV7-2 and TRBJ2-7; 7 bases map to TRBD2. The ends lost 0 bases at V and 5 bases at J; junction bases unmatched: 10. The CDR3 extends over 16 amino acids. Germline V gene data show CDR1 as SGHTA and CDR2 as FQGNSA. This chain's CDR3 is CASSLAGVGGFNEQYF. Here the CDR3 DNA reads TGTGCCAGCAGCTTAGCAGGGGTCGGGGGGTTCAACGAGCAGTACTTC. Full variable domain (missing parts from reference TRBV7-2 and TRBJ2-7): GAGVSQSPSNKVTEKGKDVELRCDPISGHTALYWYRQSLGQGLEFLIYFQGNSAPDKSGLPSDRFSAERTGGSVSTLTIQRTQQEDSAVYLCASSLAGVGGFNEQYFGPGTRLTVT.

This clonotype came up a few times. This chain links TRBV7-9 with TRBJ2-1; 10 bases line up with TRBD2. The CDR3 runs to 12 residues. Germline V gives CDR1 SEHNR, CDR2 FQNEAQ (reference sequence). J gave up 9 bases and V 7 bases, and 3 bases lay outside the gene matches. The DNA of the CDR3 is TGTGCCAGCAAAAGCGGGAGGGGTGAGCAGTTCTTC. It specifies CASKSGRGEQFF.

The chain employs TRBV4-1 and TRBJ2-7; D uncertain. V was trimmed by 2 bases and J by 1 base, leaving 6 bases between them. The CDR3 runs to 13 residues. The germline gives CDR1 MGHRA, CDR2 YSYEKL. Here the CDR3 DNA reads TGCGCCAGCAGCCAACCACAATCCTACGAGCAGTACTTC. Protein sequence: CASSQPQSYEQYF.

This chain joins TRBV4-1 and TRBJ2-1; 8 bases map to TRBD1. The CDR3 covers 16 residues. The V segment lost 0 bases and the J segment 8 bases; nucleotides outside the gene matches: 9. Germline CDR1 and CDR2: MGHRA and YSYEKL. CDR3 bases: TGCGCCAGCAGCCAAGATACAGGGGGACGGAGCGATGAGCAGTTCTTC. Translated, it gives CASSQDTGGRSDEQFF.

As to this clonotype: The junction and the germline gene differ at one end; a read error may be behind it. The genes are TRBV20-1 and TRBJ1-2, with unresolved D. Per germline, CDR1 DFQATT and CDR2 SNEGSKA (reference sequence). This CDR3 contains 14 residues. In DNA, the CDR3 is TGCAGTGCTGACCTACGGACGGTCAACTATGGCCACACCTTC. Translating it yields CSADLRTVNYGHTF.

The V gene is TRBV3-1, the J gene TRBJ2-4, with D possibly TRBD1 on 6 matching bases. The V gene's germline CDR1 is LGHDT and CDR2 YNNKEL (reference sequence). Deletions cut 4 bases from V and 4 bases from J, with 8 bases between. The CDR3 totals 13 residues. CDR3 sequence reads: CASSPDRKNIQYF. The CDR3 nucleotides read TGTGCCAGCAGCCCAGACAGGAAAAACATTCAGTACTTC.

V and J are TRBV6-6 and TRBJ2-3; 9 bases are a match to TRBD2. With V trimmed by 2 bases and J by 5 bases, 8 bases remained unmatched. Germline CDR1 is MNHNY and CDR2 is SVGAGI (reference sequence). The CDR3 loop spans 16 amino acids. The CDR3 loop is CASSYERGDVGDTQYF. The CDR3 DNA sequence: TGTGCCAGCAGTTACGAGCGGGGGGATGTAGGAGATACGCAGTATTTT.

In its sample, this clonotype was seen many times. V usage is TRBV4-3 and J usage is TRBJ2-4; TRBD2 aligns across 8 bases. V shed 0 bases, J shed 8 bases, and the junction held 9 bases outside the gene matches. Germline CDR1 LGHNA, CDR2 YSLEER. The CDR3 length is 16 residues. The CDR3: CASSQDIGTSGHIQYF. In DNA form, the CDR3 reads TGCGCCAGCAGCCAAGATATCGGGACTAGTGGGCACATTCAGTACTTC.

This clonotype was counted many times. CDR3 in DNA: TGTGCCAGCAGCCCGCTTCTAGCGGGAGACAATGAGCAGTTCTTC. This encodes CASSPLLAGDNEQFF. J is TRBJ2-1 and V is TRBV3-1; 10 bases fit TRBD2. The CDR3 runs 15 residues. Trimming cost V 4 bases and J 5 bases; bases outside gene matches: 5. The V gene's germline CDR1 is LGHDT and CDR2 YNNKEL (reference sequence).

This chain connects TRBV5-1 to TRBJ1-1; 8 bases map to TRBD1. CDR1 SGHRS and CDR2 YFSETQ come from the germline V gene. Germline trimming cut 3 bases from V and 7 bases from J; bases unmatched to any gene: 8. This CDR3 is 14 amino acids long. CDR3 residues: CASSWGQALHEAFF. The CDR3 nucleotides read TGCGCCAGCAGCTGGGGACAGGCCCTCCATGAAGCTTTCTTT.

The chain couples TRBV29-1 to TRBJ2-1, with unresolved D. V lost 1 base to trimming and J lost 0 bases, with 7 bases between them. This CDR3 contains 14 residues. The germline gives CDR1 SQVTM, CDR2 ANQGSEA. CDR3 DNA: TGCAGCGTTGAAGGGGGAAGCTCCTACAATGAGCAGTTCTTC. It yields the protein CSVEGGSSYNEQFF.

The rearrangement links TRBV18 to TRBJ2-5, with 10 bases matching TRBD2. The DNA end lines up better with TRBJ2-7; the J call may be wrong. Germline V gives CDR1 KGHSH, CDR2 LQKENI. There are 17 residues in the CDR3. CDR3 in amino acids: CASSPFGRAGGLYEQYF. CDR3 nucleotides: TGTGCCAGCTCACCATTCGGAAGAGCGGGGGGGCTATACGAGCAGTACTTC.

The V and J genes are TRBV6-1 and TRBJ1-5; D is possibly TRBD1 (6 bases). V was cut by 6 bases and J by 6 bases, with 15 bases left in between. The CDR3 spans 14 residues. CDR1 is MNHNS, CDR2 SASEGT, per germline. For the CDR3, the DNA is TGTGCCAGCAGCCCGGGCAGGGGAAGTCAGCCCCAGCATTTT. It translates to CASSPGRGSQPQHF.

This clonotype occurred a few times. The chain employs TRBV7-2 and TRBJ2-1, with D perhaps TRBD2 (7 bases). In germline, CDR1 is SGHTA, CDR2 FQGNSA. This CDR3 has 15 residues. V lost 1 base to trimming and J lost 7 bases, with 14 bases between them. CDR3: CASSLVGGPSNEQFF. In nucleotides, the CDR3 is TGTGCCAGCAGCTTAGTGGGGGGGCCTAGTAATGAGCAGTTCTTC. The full variable domain, in which reference TRBV7-2 and TRBJ2-1 provide the parts outside the CDR3, is GAGVSQSPSNKVTEKGKDVELRCDPISGHTALYWYRQSLGQGLEFLIYFQGNSAPDKSGLPSDRFSAERTGGSVSTLTIQRTQQEDSAVYLCASSLVGGPSNEQFFGPGTRLTVL.

This chain links TRBV29-1 with TRBJ2-5; 9 nucleotides agree with TRBD1. The CDR3 contains 14 residues. The germline CDR1 and CDR2 sequences are SQVTM and ANQGSEA. Losses at the gene ends were 5 bases for V and 3 bases for J; bases not matched to a gene: 7. The CDR3 spells CSVTTGGREETQYF. The CDR3 DNA follows: TGCAGCGTTACGACAGGGGGAAGGGAAGAGACCCAGTACTTC.